The entry below gives a single TCR beta chain sequence along with its context. Many counts were recorded for this clonotype. Its specific antigen is unknown. Nothing much larger sits one base from this clone, and base qualities are not available. The time point label corresponds to: newly diagnosed GD, antithyroid drugs for less than 3 months. RNA was extracted from PBMCs in TRIzol for both TCR sequencing and RNA sequencing. The diagnosis of Graves' disease was made according to American Thyroid Association guidelines. Recruitment of patients was carried out at an endocrinology department in Xi'an, China. From each patient, roughly 9 milliliters of peripheral blood was collected into an EDTA anticoagulant tube. Ficoll Paque Plus density gradient separation was used to isolate PBMCs, and no additional T cell sorting was done. An Agilent 2100 Bioanalyzer and agarose gel were used to check RNA quality, and a NanoDrop 2000 was used to measure RNA concentration.

The sample comes from a study of regulatory T cells in long-lasting Graves disease (dated by TCRdb to the early 2020s). As for the study more broadly: Patients with newly diagnosed Graves' disease had been on antithyroid drugs for under 3 months. Peripheral blood TCR sequencing and RNA sequencing compared persistent Graves' disease patients with newly diagnosed Graves' disease patients. The study was conducted in China and was registered as a clinical trial. TCR sequencing covered some 13 persistent and about 20 newly diagnosed Graves' disease patients, 33 samples in total. Summary of the overall study and its limitations: The authors acknowledged the small sample size as a limitation that may reduce accuracy. The study examined only peripheral blood because the primary lesion, thyroid tissue, could not be accessed. Only the TCR beta chain was sequenced and analyzed. Compared with newly diagnosed patients, persistent Graves' disease patients had lower TCR Shannon entropy and fewer highly expanded clones, which suggests clonal expansion. Persistent patients shared more public clonotypes among themselves (roughly 2,700) than newly diagnosed patients did (about 970). TRBV28, TRBJ1-2 and TRBJ2-5 were preferentially used in persistent disease, while TRBV20-1 and TRBJ2-1 were favored in newly diagnosed disease.

V sheds 5 bases and J sheds 6 bases, leaving 18 bases between their ends. The CDR3 contains 14 residues, cysteine and phenylalanine counted. The only DNA kept is the CDR3, 42 bases in frame from the first base. CDR1 is given as SGHRS and CDR2 as YFSETQ, both from the germline V gene. The protocol used for the library was multiplex PCR. These reads were obtained on an Illumina HiSeq 4000. iRepertoire HTBI primers and Arm-PCR amplification of CDR3 regions were used to construct TCR beta libraries. Before sequencing, the PCR products went through gel purification. On the study's bioinformatics: Across samples, 60 to 75 TRBV and roughly 13 TRBJ segments were identified and used for gene usage analysis of CDR3 amino acid clonotypes. Filtered high-quality paired reads were merged into contigs using COPE and FqMerger. BLAST was used to align contigs to IMGT TRBV, TRBD and TRBJ reference genes, and CDR3 was defined according to IMGT. Highly expanded clones were defined as clonotypes with a frequency above 0.1%. Shannon entropy served as the measure of repertoire diversity, while the Gini coefficient captured V-J evenness. Public clonotypes were defined as clonotypes shared by more than one individual. The public sequencing data were trimmed at Q25 with fastp and processed into clonotypes with MiXCR by TCRdb, which kept only in-frame beta chains. Rows matching on CDR3 protein sequence are summarized as one entry with the most common DNA and genes. The V and J calls, along with clone size, are taken from TCRdb and not from the paper's own processing. The sample table shows under 450,000 distinct CDR3 sequences, and roughly 15% are seen once. The top ten clones comprise 20% of the sample.

The same data also contributed to another study, on T cells in Graves' hyperthyroidism and ophthalmopathy. That second publication adds: A patient counted as having stable Graves' hyperthyroidism if no progression to ophthalmopathy occurred over 18 months of follow-up. The hyperthyroidism patients were between 18 and 65 years old and newly diagnosed, with a disease duration of less than 2 months. Any patient with an uncontrolled infection, another autoimmune disease, pregnancy or lactation was excluded. Diagnoses relied on clinical symptoms, serum thyroxine and TRAb, thyroid ultrasound and orbital computed tomography. A first-round RT-PCR of the TCR CDR3 used the HTBI primer set with the Qiagen OneStep RT-PCR kit. Most expanded thyroid clonotypes (frequency above 0.001) were also detected in blood, a finding suggesting that blood repertoires may reflect thyroid immune responses. In cross-validation, a model built on a 13 V-J signature told ophthalmopathy apart from stable hyperthyroidism with 85% to 90% sensitivity and roughly 83% specificity, and in testing the same model reached 80%/75%. In validation, the model predicted progression to ophthalmopathy with roughly 66% sensitivity and about 72% specificity, a median of roughly seven months before onset. A discovery cohort of about a hundred patients, 43 with Graves' ophthalmopathy and fewer than 65 with stable Graves' hyperthyroidism, was used to find distinguishing TCR V-J signatures. An independent validation cohort of under 20 hyperthyroidism patients and approximately 15 patients who later progressed to ophthalmopathy tested prospective prediction of ophthalmopathy. For training and testing, the 80 to 100 patients in the discovery cohort were randomly divided in a 7:3 ratio. The study also compared thyroid tissue and blood T-cell repertoires from roughly 6 Graves' hyperthyroidism patients. After sampling, hyperthyroidism patients received methimazole starting at 30 mg daily, and ophthalmopathy patients received high-dose intravenous methylprednisolone. Libraries were constructed in a second round of multiplex PCR, after which size selection and purification were carried out. Libraries were sequenced paired-end with 100 bp reads on an Illumina HiSeq2000. SOAPnuke was used to process the raw data, with reads discarded if the reads contained adapters or uncalled bases, had a mean Phred below 15, or lacked an exact constant-primer or identifier match. COPE v1.2.5 was used to merge the high-quality paired reads, and each unique nucleotide sequence was defined as a clonotype. MiTCR v1.1 was used to align the clonotypes against IMGT TRBV, TRBD and TRBJ reference segments. The analysis included only V-J combinations with a frequency above 0.0001, which together covered more than 98% of the repertoires. A TCS score was defined as the ratio between F50 (clonal expansion) and ExV (chaos), using BLOSUM62-based TCRdist between CDR3 peptides within each V-J. Welch's t-statistics and random forest reduced around 520 V-J features to about 12, which were used in a naive Bayes classifier (R e1071). No statistical method was used to fix the sample size in advance, and group allocation was not hidden from the investigators. According to the paper, TCR Vbeta CDR3 sequencing was carried out on 135 peripheral blood samples, which came from more than 40 ophthalmopathy, 80 or so hyperthyroidism and roughly 17 progressor patients.

The sequence derives from a woman between 18 and 29 years old with Graves disease. Donor details come from another sample of the same person, matched by shared clones. The chain uses TRBV5-1 and TRBJ2-7; the D gene cannot be named for sure. The starting material was peripheral blood mononuclear cells (PBMCs), obtained at new diagnosis, from a patient treated with antithyroid drugs. In nucleotides, the sequence is TGCGCCAGCAGTAACAGCCCCAGTCGAGGCGAGCAGTACTTC. This yields the protein CASSNSPSRGEQYF.